The 32 T cell receptor beta chains presented below share a single source sample, sequenced in a study of cytomegalovirus exposure and HLA in healthy donors. Vbeta (60) and Jbeta (13) primers were used in the PCR. This table comes from immunoSEQ multiplex PCR, and its TCRdb copy is limited to in-frame clones, with some not included. The sample consists of some 190,000 clones, roughly 80% of them appearing once. Input material: PBMCs. These receptors all come from a woman in her twenties or thirties in good health and CMV-seropositive.

In regard to this clone: At the DNA level, this CDR3 is encoded by other sequences in the same sample as well. J is TRBJ2-7 and V is TRBV9; the D gene is possibly TRBD2 (6 bases). The CDR3 is 14 residues long. V lost 0 bases and J lost 1, with 8 bases in between. CDR1 and CDR2 (germline): SGDLS, YYNGEE. CDR3 nucleotides: TGTGCCAGCAGCGTAGACGGGGGATCCTACGAGCAGTACTTC. Protein product: CASSVDGGSYEQYF.

The rearrangement joins TRBV9 to TRBJ2-1, with TRBD1 as a possible D gene (8 bases). This CDR3 contains 13 residues. Germline V lookup: CDR1 SGDLS, CDR2 YYNGEE. V lost 4 bases, J lost 15 bases, and 20 bases lay in between. The CDR3 reads CASSPREGDRLFF. For the CDR3, the DNA is TGTGCCAGCAGCCCCAGGGAGGGGGACAGGCTGTTCTTC.

This clone came up a few times. This chain links TRBV28 with TRBJ1-4, with no clear D. Looked up from germline, CDR1 is MDHEN and CDR2 is SYDVKM. There are 15 residues in the CDR3. The V end lost 2 bases, the J end lost 4 bases, and 11 bases lay between the germline ends. The CDR3 sequence: CASSLPGGGNEKLFF. CDR3 sequence (DNA): TGTGCCAGCAGTTTACCGGGTGGAGGTAATGAAAAACTGTTTTTT.

Notes on this clone: A junction boundary mismatches the germline segment, possibly from a read error. The chain uses TRBV29-1 and TRBJ2-7; a weak D match, TRBD2 (6 bases). The CDR3 loop spans 13 amino acids. Germline V gives CDR1 SQVTM, CDR2 ANQGSEA. CDR3 sequence reads: CGVWASESYEQYF. The CDR3 bases are TGCGGCGTGTGGGCTAGCGAATCCTACGAGCAGTACTTC.

J is TRBJ1-2 and V is TRBV6-6; D may be TRBD1 (6 bases). The germline V gene has CDR1 MNHNY and CDR2 SVGAGI (reference sequence). Trimming removed 0 bases from V and 2 bases from J, with 13 bases in between. The CDR3 is 16 residues long. CDR3: CASSYSGQRGNYGYTF. The CDR3 coding sequence is TGTGCCAGCAGTTACTCGGGTCAAAGGGGGAACTATGGCTACACCTTC.

This clone has only a few counts. The same CDR3 arises from other DNA sequences in this sample as well. The chain couples TRBV28 to TRBJ1-5; D gene unclear. The CDR3 contains 14 residues. V shed 2 bases and J shed 0 bases, with 5 bases lying between them. The V gene's germline CDR1 is MDHEN and CDR2 SYDVKM. The CDR3 reads CASSLGGSNQPQHF. The CDR3 region has the DNA TGTGCCAGCAGTTTAGGAGGTAGCAATCAGCCCCAGCATTTT.

This chain connects TRBV2 to TRBJ2-2; maybe TRBD1 (6 bases). Germline CDR1 and CDR2: SNHLY and FYNNEI. V was shortened by 4 bases and J by 0 bases, with 9 bases between the two germline ends. The CDR3 loop spans 15 amino acids. The CDR3 DNA is TGTGCCAGCAGTGTTAACAGGGCGAACACCGGGGAGCTGTTTTTT. Its translation: CASSVNRANTGELFF.

This rearrangement joins TRBV7-8 to TRBJ1-3; maybe TRBD1 (6 bases). The germline V gene encodes CDR1 SGHVS and CDR2 FQNEAQ. The CDR3 length is 16 residues. V lost 5 bases to trimming and J lost 4 bases, with 18 bases between them. The CDR3: CASSARDTFAGNTIYF. The CDR3, as DNA: TGTGCCAGCAGCGCCCGGGACACCTTTGCGGGAAACACCATATATTTT.

This CDR3 reads CASSPTSGGAGELFF. CDR3 sequence (DNA): TGTGCCAGCAGCCCGACTAGCGGGGGTGCCGGGGAGCTGTTTTTT. The chain is built from TRBV7-2 and TRBJ2-2; TRBD2 aligns across 12 bases. The junction had 4 bases not matched to a gene; V was cut back by 5 bases and J by 6 bases. Per the germline V gene, CDR1 is SGHTA and CDR2 is FQGNSA. The CDR3 spans 15 residues.

This clone showed up just a few times. CDR3 amino acids: CASSQDFRGLALADTQYF. The DNA for the CDR3 is TGTGCCAGCAGCCAAGACTTCCGGGGACTAGCTCTCGCAGATACGCAGTATTTT. The chain combines TRBV4-2 with TRBJ2-3; TRBD2 matches 9 bases. The length of the CDR3 is 18 residues. J lost 4 bases, V lost 0 bases, and 11 bases had no gene match. The V gene's germline CDR1 is LGHNA and CDR2 YNFKEQ.

The chain has TRBV6-5 and TRBJ1-2; no reliable D call. The CDR3 consists of 15 residues. V lost 2 bases to trimming and J lost 7 bases, with 17 bases between them. Germline-derived CDR1 and CDR2 are MNHEY and SVGAGI. The CDR3 DNA follows: TGTGCCAGCAGTTACAACCACCGGGATCCGATTGGCTACACCTTC. Protein: CASSYNHRDPIGYTF.

This clone was seen once. This chain uses TRBV13 with TRBJ1-4; 8 bases line up with TRBD1. Germline V CDR1 and CDR2: PRHDT, FYEKMQ (reference sequence). The CDR3 consists of 14 residues. J was trimmed by 7 bases and V by 4 bases; bases with no gene match: 5. CDR3 residues: CASSSTGEVEKLFF. In DNA form, the CDR3 reads TGTGCCAGCAGCTCGACAGGGGAAGTTGAAAAACTGTTTTTT.

The chain links TRBV6-6 to TRBJ2-5, with 8 bases matching TRBD2. The J call is uncertain, as TRBJ2-7 better fits the DNA end. Germline V CDR1 and CDR2: MNHNY, SVGAGI (reference sequence). The length of the CDR3 is 14 residues. The CDR3 DNA reads as TGTGCCAGCAGTTTCGGGAGGGGGTTCGACGAGCAGTACTTC. Translated, it gives CASSFGRGFDEQYF.

V gene TRBV5-1 combines with J gene TRBJ2-2; 9 bases fit TRBD2. In germline, CDR1 is SGHRS, CDR2 YFSETQ. The J segment lost 1 base and the V segment lost 2 bases, leaving 3 bases of the junction unmatched. This CDR3 has 16 amino acids. The CDR3 reads CASSFLRGGNTGELFF. CDR3 in DNA: TGCGCCAGCAGCTTTCTGCGGGGGGGGAACACCGGGGAGCTGTTTTTT.

The chain carries TRBV28 and TRBJ1-5; D is unclear. V dropped 4 bases and J dropped 6 bases, with 4 bases sitting between them. Germline V lookup: CDR1 MDHEN, CDR2 SYDVKM. The CDR3 totals 11 residues. CDR3 nucleotides: TGTGCCAGCAGTTCCGGTCAGCCCCAGCATTTT. Protein: CASSSGQPQHF.

The chain employs TRBV28 and TRBJ1-1; D might be TRBD1 (6 bases). The CDR3 sequence is 13 residues long. From germline, CDR1 is MDHEN and CDR2 SYDVKM. Trimming pared 8 bases from V and 4 bases from J, leaving 14 bases between. In DNA form, the CDR3 reads TGTGCCAGCCAACAGGGTGGGATCACTGAAGCTTTCTTT. Its translation: CASQQGGITEAFF.

V usage is TRBV29-1 and J usage is TRBJ1-1; D call uncertain. CDR1 and CDR2 (germline): SQVTM, ANQGSEA. Trimming removed 2 bases from V and 0 bases from J, with 10 bases in between. The CDR3 runs to 14 residues. The CDR3 region has the DNA TGCAGCGTTGAAAGGAGTACTATGAACACTGAAGCTTTCTTT. Translating it yields CSVERSTMNTEAFF. The entire variable domain, with the rest obtained from reference TRBV29-1 and TRBJ1-1, is as follows: SAVISQKPSRDICQRGTSLTIQCQVDSQVTMMFWYRQQPGQSLTLIATANQGSEATYESGFVIDKFPISRPNLTFSTLTVSNMSPEDSSIYLCSVERSTMNTEAFFGQGTRLTVV.

The V gene is TRBV7-2, the J gene TRBJ2-7; 13 nucleotides match TRBD2. The length of the CDR3 is 18 residues. V dropped 0 bases and J dropped 3; count of bases not matched to a gene: 8. Germline CDR1 and CDR2: SGHTA and FQGNSA. This CDR3 reads CASSLALGLAGVGYEQYF. For the CDR3, the DNA is TGTGCCAGCAGCTTAGCCCTAGGACTAGCGGGAGTGGGCTACGAGCAGTACTTC.

The CDR3 loop is CASSLARGYGYTF. DNA for the CDR3: TGTGCCAGCAGTTTAGCCAGGGGGTATGGCTACACCTTC. The chain combines TRBV28 with TRBJ1-2; TRBD1 matches at 7 bases. The germline gives CDR1 MDHEN, CDR2 SYDVKM. V trimming: 2 bases; J trimming: 5 bases; junction bases outside the gene matches: 2. There are 13 residues in the CDR3.

The V call is TRBV7-9, the J call TRBJ2-7, with unresolved D. CDR3 length equals 12 residues. V was pared by 5 bases and J by 3 bases, with 8 bases between. CDR1 and CDR2 (germline): SEHNR, FQNEAQ (reference sequence). CDR3 DNA: TGTGCCAGCAGCGCAACAGTCTACGAGCAGTACTTC. This gives the protein CASSATVYEQYF.

V usage is TRBV7-6 and J usage is TRBJ2-7, with 8 bases identical to TRBD2. Unmatched junction bases numbered 8, after V lost 2 bases and J lost 2 bases. There are 16 residues in the CDR3. Per germline, CDR1 SGHVS and CDR2 FNYEAQ. CDR3 loop: CASSLTSGNTPYEQYF. CDR3 coding DNA: TGTGCCAGCAGCTTAACTAGCGGCAATACCCCCTACGAGCAGTACTTC.

Only one count was recorded for this clone. This sequence joins TRBV9 and TRBJ2-1; D is undetermined. Per the germline V gene, CDR1 is SGDLS and CDR2 is YYNGEE. The CDR3 is made up of 15 amino acids. V lost 2 bases and J lost 2, with 11 bases in between. The CDR3: CASSVRSAPYNEQFF. Here the CDR3 DNA reads TGTGCCAGCAGCGTTAGGTCAGCGCCCTACAATGAGCAGTTCTTC.

About this clone itself: This sample also contains other DNA sequences that code for the same CDR3. The chain has TRBV9 and TRBJ2-7; D is perhaps TRBD2 (5 bases). The V end was cut by 0 bases, the J end by 2 bases, with 12 bases between. Germline loops: CDR1 SGDLS, CDR2 YYNGEE. The CDR3 has 15 amino acids. The CDR3 DNA sequence: TGTGCCAGCAGCGTAGGGACTTCTACAACCTACGAGCAGTACTTC. Protein: CASSVGTSTTYEQYF.

The rearrangement joins TRBV18 to TRBJ1-2; perhaps TRBD1 as D (6 bases). Germline V gene sequence: CDR1 KGHSH, CDR2 LQKENI. V was trimmed by 2 bases and J by 3 bases, leaving 13 bases between them. This CDR3 is built from 15 residues. CDR3 loop: CASSPFTGYDYGYTF. DNA for the CDR3: TGTGCCAGCTCACCATTTACAGGGTATGACTATGGCTACACCTTC.

This clone was seen just once. The V and J genes are TRBV30 and TRBJ2-2, with D uncertain. Trimming took off 4 bases at V and 0 bases at J, with 3 bases between the two ends. The CDR3 is made up of 12 amino acids. Germline V CDR1 and CDR2: GTSNPN, SVGIG (reference sequence). The CDR3 sequence: CAWNTNTGELFF. CDR3 nucleotides: TGTGCCTGGAATACGAACACCGGGGAGCTGTTTTTT.

Only one count was recorded for this clone. The chain joins TRBV4-1 to TRBJ1-1; tentatively, D is TRBD1 (5 bases). The germline gives CDR1 MGHRA, CDR2 YSYEKL. Trimming took 1 base from V and 4 from J, leaving 16 bases between them. CDR3 length: 16 residues. The CDR3 coding sequence is TGCGCCAGCAGCCAAGTCTTTCAGGGTAAGGGCACTGAAGCTTTCTTT. It encodes CASSQVFQGKGTEAFF.

The chain links TRBV7-2 to TRBJ2-2, with D hard to call. Per the germline V gene, CDR1 is SGHTA and CDR2 is FQGNSA. The length of the CDR3 is 13 residues. Trimming cost V 2 bases and J 5 bases, with 6 bases left between them. DNA for the CDR3: TGTGCCAGCAGCTTATTGGCTACCGGGGAGCTGTTTTTT. This gives the protein CASSLLATGELFF.

As for this clone: Other nucleotide sequences from this sample produce the same CDR3. V is TRBV7-2 and J is TRBJ1-2; possibly TRBD1 for D (5 bases). The CDR3 spans 14 residues. Germline V lookup: CDR1 SGHTA, CDR2 FQGNSA. V lost 1 base and J 4 bases, leaving 10 bases between the germline ends. The CDR3 spells CASSLGRGSYGYTF. DNA of the CDR3: TGTGCCAGCAGCTTAGGTCGGGGGAGCTATGGCTACACCTTC.

The rearrangement uses TRBV28 and TRBJ1-1; 8 bases are shared with TRBD1. The CDR3 loop spans 13 amino acids. Looked up from germline, CDR1 is MDHEN and CDR2 is SYDVKM. After removal of 11 bases from V and 5 bases from J, the junction contained 10 bases not matched to a gene. DNA for the CDR3: TGTGCCTTTGGCCCAGGGGGCGGTACTGAAGCTTTCTTT. Translated: CAFGPGGGTEAFF.

CDR3 loop: CASSFRQTRTDTQYF. The CDR3 coding sequence is TGTGCCAGCAGTTTCCGACAGACTCGCACAGATACGCAGTATTTT. This sequence joins TRBV28 and TRBJ2-3; the D gene is possibly TRBD1 (5 bases). Germline V gene data show CDR1 as MDHEN and CDR2 as SYDVKM. V gave up 3 bases and J gave up 1 base, with 11 bases separating them. The CDR3 consists of 15 residues.

This clone is a singleton in its sample. This rearrangement joins TRBV6-5 to TRBJ2-1; a weak D match, TRBD1 (6 bases). This CDR3 has 14 residues. Germline V gives CDR1 MNHEY, CDR2 SVGAGI. Trimming took off 6 bases at V and 8 bases at J, with 17 bases between the two ends. This CDR3 reads CASRAPGVAHEQFF. CDR3 in DNA: TGTGCCAGCAGGGCCCCAGGGGTAGCGCATGAGCAGTTCTTC.

In DNA form, the CDR3 reads TGTGCCAGCAGCTTAGATCCCCTAGCGGGTATAACCGGGGAGCTGTTTTTT. The encoded protein is CASSLDPLAGITGELFF. V gene TRBV11-2 combines with J gene TRBJ2-2; 8 bases align to TRBD2. Germline V lookup: CDR1 SGHAT, CDR2 FQNNGV. With V trimmed by 0 bases and J by 5 bases, 8 bases remained unmatched. The CDR3 length is 17 residues.